The present TCR beta chain was sequenced within a study of blood T cells in healthy people across ages. Study-wide results and limits: Researchers report that TCR beta diversity correlated strongly with naive T cell percentage.

This CDR3 spans 11 amino acids. V lost 5 bases to trimming and J lost 3 bases, with 4 bases between them. Germline V gene lookup returns CDR1 SGHDT and CDR2 YYEEEE. Sample-barcoded 5' priming and a J-beta primer mix drove a second PCR of roughly 7 to 11 cycles. Each cDNA molecule, via a template-switch adaptor with 12 random nucleotides, was tagged. TCRdb redid the calling of the 5' RACE reads with MiXCR, one entry per CDR3 protein. The sample yields over 500,000 distinct CDR3 sequences, over 40% seen once. Healthy Russian Caucasian donors spanned ages about 6 to 100 years. At least 5 micrograms of total RNA were extracted per sample. This clonotype appeared many times. Its target is unknown. It may be a read error: a sequence one base away is much more abundant.

This clonotype was obtained from a woman aged 80 or older in good health. Input material: blood. The chain is built from TRBV5-6 and TRBJ2-3; no firm D call. This CDR3 reads CASSKTDTQYF. DNA for the CDR3: TGTGCCAGCAGTAAAACAGATACGCAGTATTTT.